Shown below are 9 T cell receptor beta chains from a single sample sequenced in a study of blood T cell repertoires in COVID-19. Produced via immunoSEQ multiplex PCR; TCRdb's table is partial and in-frame only. Counted here are 88,000 or so clones, about 88% occurring once; the ten biggest clones make up approximately 7.2%. Sequenced sample: peripheral blood. The origin of the receptors is a man between 60 and 70 years old with acute or convalescent COVID-19.

This clone was picked up a small number of times. The chain joins TRBV13 to TRBJ2-5, with TRBD1 matching 9 bases. The CDR3 has 14 amino acids. Germline V CDR1 and CDR2: PRHDT, FYEKMQ (reference sequence). V was pared by 4 bases and J by 7 bases, with 7 bases of the junction left unmatched. The CDR3 nucleotides are TGTGCCAGCAGCTCCACGCGGGACAGGGCGACCCAGTACTTC. It is translated as CASSSTRDRATQYF. The entire variable domain, with the rest obtained from reference TRBV13 and TRBJ2-5, is as follows: AAGVIQSPRHLIKEKRETATLKCYPIPRHDTVYWYQQGPGQDPQFLISFYEKMQSDKGSIPDRFSAQQFSDYHSELNMSSLELGDSALYFCASSSTRDRATQYFGPGTRLLVL.

Note on this clone: The junction differs from germline at one of its ends, possibly a read error. The V call is TRBV7-3, the J call TRBJ2-1; TRBD2 aligns across 8 bases. Per germline, CDR1 SGHTA and CDR2 FQGTGA. The CDR3 has 15 amino acids. CDR3 nucleotide sequence: TGTGCCAGCAGCCTAACAGCGGGAGCAGGCAATGAGCAGTTCTTC. Its protein product is CASSLTAGAGNEQFF.

The gene calls are TRBV5-1 and TRBJ2-1, with TRBD2 matching over 11 bases. J gave up 9 bases and V 4 bases, and 0 bases lay outside the gene matches. Germline values: CDR1 SGHRS, CDR2 YFSETQ. This CDR3 has 12 amino acids. The CDR3 DNA follows: TGCGCCAGCAGCCTAGCGGGAGGTGAGCAGTTCTTC. Its translation: CASSLAGGEQFF.

This sequence joins TRBV24-1 and TRBJ1-2; 8 bases align to TRBD1. Germline lookup yields CDR1 KGHDR and CDR2 SFDVKD. V was pared by 1 base and J by 7 bases, with 16 bases of the junction left unmatched. CDR3 length: 18 residues. DNA of the CDR3: TGTGCCACCAGTGATTTCAGGGGGCTGGTTAGATCAAGGTTTGGCTACACCTTC. It yields the protein CATSDFRGLVRSRFGYTF.

V gene TRBV7-8 combines with J gene TRBJ2-5; TRBD1 matches 8 bases. The CDR3 length is 13 residues. V shed 4 bases and J 5 bases; nucleotides not matched to a gene: 3. Germline V gene data show CDR1 as SGHVS and CDR2 as FQNEAQ. The CDR3 is CASSWTGKETQYF. The CDR3 bases are TGTGCCAGCAGCTGGACAGGGAAGGAGACCCAGTACTTC.

The J gene is TRBJ1-6, the V gene TRBV18; D uncertain. Deletions cut 7 bases from V and 5 bases from J, with 12 bases between. The CDR3 runs to 14 residues. CDR1 and CDR2 (germline): KGHSH, LQKENI. The CDR3 coding sequence is TGTGCCAGCTTACAACAGCTTAATAATTCACCCCTCCACTTT. Protein sequence: CASLQQLNNSPLHF. The variable domain in full, with the rest retrieved from reference TRBV18 and TRBJ1-6, is NAGVMQNPRHLVRRRGQEARLRCSPMKGHSHVYWYRQLPEEGLKFMVYLQKENIIDESGMPKERFSAEFPKEGPSILRIQQVVRGDSAAYFCASLQQLNNSPLHFGNGTRLTVT.

The chain links TRBV7-8 to TRBJ2-3, with D possibly being TRBD1 (5 bases). The CDR3 length is 14 residues. With 5 bases removed from V and 4 bases from J, the gap between germline ends came to 13 bases. Per germline, CDR1 SGHVS and CDR2 FQNEAQ. The CDR3 loop reads CASSPGFGADTQYF. The CDR3 coding sequence is TGTGCCAGCAGCCCAGGGTTTGGTGCAGATACGCAGTATTTT.

The chain links TRBV6-1 to TRBJ2-7; TRBD1 matches 7 bases. This CDR3 has 13 residues. Germline loops: CDR1 MNHNS, CDR2 SASEGT. Trimming cost V 6 bases and J 6 bases; bases outside gene matches: 8. CDR3 sequence: CASRRDSPFEQYF. In DNA, the CDR3 is TGTGCCAGCAGGAGGGACAGCCCATTCGAGCAGTACTTC.

This clone was observed a few times. The chain has TRBV10-3 and TRBJ1-6; a weak D match, TRBD1 (5 bases). Trimming pared 4 bases from V and 5 bases from J, leaving 12 bases between. Germline lookup yields CDR1 ENHRY and CDR2 SYGVKD. The CDR3 loop spans 15 amino acids. The CDR3 sequence is CAISVGGGNNSPLHF. The CDR3 region has the DNA TGTGCCATCAGTGTGGGCGGGGGGAATAATTCACCCCTCCACTTT.